What follows is one T cell receptor (beta chain) and its context. No antigen is known for it. The CDR3 length is 16 residues. Germline V lookup: CDR1 SGHVS, CDR2 FNYEAQ. Deletions cut 1 base from V and 5 bases from J, with 15 bases between. Every diagnosis used clinical symptoms, serum thyroxine and TRAb, thyroid ultrasound and orbital computed tomography. Fresh peripheral blood, around 9.3 ml, was the source of the PBMCs. This sample is part of a study of T cells in Graves' hyperthyroidism and ophthalmopathy. Overall study context: Initial diagnosis, before any treatment, was when peripheral blood was collected.

Amplified TCR beta CDR3 regions derived from RNA transcripts. First-round RT-PCR targeting the TCR CDR3 was performed with the HTBI primer set. TCRdb redid the calling of the multiplex PCR reads with MiXCR, one entry per CDR3 protein. The sample holds approximately 200,000 distinct CDR3 sequences, approximately 16% seen once. Study-level findings and limits: Ophthalmopathy was identified by the model a median roughly 6.5 months ahead of onset.

This chain uses TRBV7-6 with TRBJ1-5, with D tentatively TRBD1 (5 bases). The TCR comes from a man aged 40-49 years with Graves' hyperthyroidism. Material: blood. This CDR3 is CASSLGPGTGYQPQHF. The CDR3 region has the DNA TGTGCCAGCAGCTTAGGTCCAGGGACGGGATATCAGCCCCAGCATTTT.